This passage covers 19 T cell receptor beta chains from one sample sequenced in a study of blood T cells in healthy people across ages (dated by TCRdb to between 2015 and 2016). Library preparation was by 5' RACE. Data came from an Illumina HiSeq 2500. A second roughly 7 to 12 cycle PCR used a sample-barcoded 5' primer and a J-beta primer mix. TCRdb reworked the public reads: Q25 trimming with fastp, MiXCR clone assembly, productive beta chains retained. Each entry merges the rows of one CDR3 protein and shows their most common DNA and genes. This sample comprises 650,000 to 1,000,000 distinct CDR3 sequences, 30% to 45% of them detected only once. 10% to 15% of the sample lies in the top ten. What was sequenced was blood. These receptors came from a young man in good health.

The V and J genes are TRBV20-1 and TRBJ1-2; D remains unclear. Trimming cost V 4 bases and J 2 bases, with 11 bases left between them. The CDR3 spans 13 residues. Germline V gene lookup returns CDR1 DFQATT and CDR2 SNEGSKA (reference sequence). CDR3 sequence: CSATGMLNYGYTF. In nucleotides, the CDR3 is TGCAGTGCTACTGGCATGCTAAACTATGGCTACACCTTC.

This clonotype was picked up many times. DNA for the CDR3: TGTGCCAGCAGTTACTCGGAGGGGGCAGGTTACAATGAGCAGTTCTTC. Residues: CASSYSEGAGYNEQFF. The genes are TRBV6-5 and TRBJ2-1; maybe TRBD1 (7 bases). The CDR3 covers 16 residues. With 0 bases removed from V and 4 bases from J, the gap between germline ends came to 13 bases. Germline loops: CDR1 MNHEY, CDR2 SVGAGI.

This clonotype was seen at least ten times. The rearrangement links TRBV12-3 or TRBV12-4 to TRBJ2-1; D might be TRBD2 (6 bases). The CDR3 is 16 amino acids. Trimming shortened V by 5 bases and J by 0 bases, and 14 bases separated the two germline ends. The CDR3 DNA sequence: TGTGCCAGCAGTGGAGGGGAGAGGGCCTCCTACAATGAGCAGTTCTTC. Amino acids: CASSGGERASYNEQFF.

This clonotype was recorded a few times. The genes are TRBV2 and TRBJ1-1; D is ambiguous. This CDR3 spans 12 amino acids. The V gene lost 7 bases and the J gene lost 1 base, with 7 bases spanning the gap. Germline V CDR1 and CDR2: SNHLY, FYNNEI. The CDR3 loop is CASTGWNTEAFF. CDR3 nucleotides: TGTGCCAGCACGGGGTGGAACACTGAAGCTTTCTTT.

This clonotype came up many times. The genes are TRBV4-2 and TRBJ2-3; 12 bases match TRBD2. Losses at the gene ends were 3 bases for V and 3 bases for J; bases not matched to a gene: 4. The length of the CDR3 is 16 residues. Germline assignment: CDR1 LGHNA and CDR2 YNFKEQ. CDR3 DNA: TGTGCCAGCAGCCACCGACTAGCGGGGGCTACAGATACGCAGTATTTT. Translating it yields CASSHRLAGATDTQYF.

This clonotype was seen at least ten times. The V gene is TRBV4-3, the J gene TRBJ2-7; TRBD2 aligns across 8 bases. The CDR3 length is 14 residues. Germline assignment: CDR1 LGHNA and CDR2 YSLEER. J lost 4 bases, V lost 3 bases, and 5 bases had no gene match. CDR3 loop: CASSHSRGVYEQYF. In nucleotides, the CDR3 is TGCGCCAGCAGCCATTCGCGGGGGGTTTACGAGCAGTACTTC.

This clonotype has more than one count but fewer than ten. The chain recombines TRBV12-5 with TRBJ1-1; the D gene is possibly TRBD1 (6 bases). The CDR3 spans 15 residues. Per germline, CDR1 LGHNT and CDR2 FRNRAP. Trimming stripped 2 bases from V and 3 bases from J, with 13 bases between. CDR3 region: CASGLPSTGYTEAFF. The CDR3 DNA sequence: TGTGCTAGTGGTTTGCCTTCGACAGGTTACACTGAAGCTTTCTTT.

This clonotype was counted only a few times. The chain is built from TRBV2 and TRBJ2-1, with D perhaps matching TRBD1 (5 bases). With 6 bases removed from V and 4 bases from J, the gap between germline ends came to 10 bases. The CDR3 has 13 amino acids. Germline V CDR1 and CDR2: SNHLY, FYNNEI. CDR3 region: CASRPTVYNEQFF. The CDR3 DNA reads TGTGCCAGCAGGCCGACAGTTTACAATGAGCAGTTCTTC.

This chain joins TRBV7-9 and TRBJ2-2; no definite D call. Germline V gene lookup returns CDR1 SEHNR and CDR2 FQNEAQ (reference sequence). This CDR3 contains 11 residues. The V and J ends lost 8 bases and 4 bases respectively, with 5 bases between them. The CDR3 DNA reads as TGTGCCAGCTGGAGCACCGGGGAGCTGTTTTTT. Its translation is CASWSTGELFF.

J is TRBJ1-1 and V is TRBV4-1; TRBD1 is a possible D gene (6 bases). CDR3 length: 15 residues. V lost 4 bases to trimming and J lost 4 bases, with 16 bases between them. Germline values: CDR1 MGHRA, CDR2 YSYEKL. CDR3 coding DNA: TGCGCCAGCAGCCCAGGGGACTTAGGGAGCACTGAAGCTTTCTTT. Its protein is CASSPGDLGSTEAFF.

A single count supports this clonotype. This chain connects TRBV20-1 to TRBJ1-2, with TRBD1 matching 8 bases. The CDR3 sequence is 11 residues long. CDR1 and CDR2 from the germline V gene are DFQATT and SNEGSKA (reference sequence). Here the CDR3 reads CGGQGAYGYTF. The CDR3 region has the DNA TGCGGAGGCCAGGGGGCTTATGGCTACACCTTC.

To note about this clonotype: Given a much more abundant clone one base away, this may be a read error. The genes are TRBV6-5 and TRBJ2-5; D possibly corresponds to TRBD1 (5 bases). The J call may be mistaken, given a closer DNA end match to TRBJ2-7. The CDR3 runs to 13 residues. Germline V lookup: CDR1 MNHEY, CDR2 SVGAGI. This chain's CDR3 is CASSDSQAYEQYF. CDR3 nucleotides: TGTGCCAGCAGTGACTCACAGGCTTACGAGCAGTACTTC.

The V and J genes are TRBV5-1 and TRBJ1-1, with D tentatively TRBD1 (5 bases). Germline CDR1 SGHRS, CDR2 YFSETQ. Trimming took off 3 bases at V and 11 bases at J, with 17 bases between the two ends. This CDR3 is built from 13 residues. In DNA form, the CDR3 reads TGCGCCAGCAGCTCGCAAGCGACAGCATTGGCTTTCTTT. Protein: CASSSQATALAFF.

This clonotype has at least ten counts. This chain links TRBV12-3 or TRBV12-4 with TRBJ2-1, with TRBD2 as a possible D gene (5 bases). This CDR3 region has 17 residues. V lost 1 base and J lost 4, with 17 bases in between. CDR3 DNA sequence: TGTGCCAGCAGTTTAGGGAGGCGGCCAGGCAAGTACAATGAGCAGTTCTTC. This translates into CASSLGRRPGKYNEQFF.

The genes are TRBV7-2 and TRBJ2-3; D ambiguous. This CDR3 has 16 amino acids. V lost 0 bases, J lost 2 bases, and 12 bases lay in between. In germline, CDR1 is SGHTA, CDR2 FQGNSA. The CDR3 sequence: CASSLAPVSSTDTQYF. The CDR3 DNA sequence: TGTGCCAGCAGCTTAGCGCCAGTCAGTTCCACAGATACGCAGTATTTT.

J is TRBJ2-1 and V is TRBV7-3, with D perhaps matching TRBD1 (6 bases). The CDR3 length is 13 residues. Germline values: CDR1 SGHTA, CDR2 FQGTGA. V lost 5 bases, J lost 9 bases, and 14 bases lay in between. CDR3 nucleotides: TGTGCCAGCAGCCAACAGGGTGACGGTGAGCAGTTCTTC. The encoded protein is CASSQQGDGEQFF.

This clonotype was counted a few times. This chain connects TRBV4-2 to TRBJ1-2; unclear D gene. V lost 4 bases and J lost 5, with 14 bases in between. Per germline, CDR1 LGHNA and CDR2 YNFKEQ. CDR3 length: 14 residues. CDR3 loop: CASSPLEGRYGYTF. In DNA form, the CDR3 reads TGTGCCAGCAGCCCCCTTGAGGGCAGATATGGCTACACCTTC.

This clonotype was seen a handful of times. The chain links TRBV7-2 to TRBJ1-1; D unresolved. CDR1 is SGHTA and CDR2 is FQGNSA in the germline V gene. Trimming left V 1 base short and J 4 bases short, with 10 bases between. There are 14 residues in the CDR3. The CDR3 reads CASSLEVRVTEAFF. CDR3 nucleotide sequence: TGTGCCAGCAGCTTAGAGGTGAGGGTCACTGAAGCTTTCTTT.

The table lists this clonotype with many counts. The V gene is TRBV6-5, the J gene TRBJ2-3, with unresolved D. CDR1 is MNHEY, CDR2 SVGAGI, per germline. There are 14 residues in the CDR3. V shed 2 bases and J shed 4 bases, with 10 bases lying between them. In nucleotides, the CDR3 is TGTGCCAGCAGTTACCGGCTGTCGGCAGATACGCAGTATTTT. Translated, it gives CASSYRLSADTQYF.